A selection of T cell receptor beta chains follows, all from one sample in a study of cytomegalovirus exposure and HLA in healthy donors. Method: immunoSEQ multiplex PCR; TCRdb's copy keeps in-frame clones and lacks some. Found here are 110,000 to 150,000 clones, approximately 9% of them singletons; the top ten hold 1.5% to 2%. The material sequenced was PBMCs. The receptors come from a male donor in good health and CMV-seronegative. Each CDR3 is given with its conserved first and last residue. Each record gives: J gene, CDR3 length, clone size, D gene, V gene, CDR3 DNA, CDR3 protein. D genes are given only for firm matches. Size is omitted from some rows. Given values are once, few, many or a class for expanded clones.

TRBJ2-1 15 few TRBD2 TRBV6-6 TGTGCCAGCACCGTTCTGACTAGCGGGAGGGGTGAGCAGTTCTTC CASTVLTSGRGEQFF
TRBJ2-1 15 NA TRBD1 TRBV5-1 TGCGCCAGCAGCATTCAACAGGGGGCGCGAGGTGAGCAGTTCTTC CASSIQQGARGEQFF
TRBJ2-5 14 few NA TRBV6-1 TGTGCCAGCAGCGCAATTGGGGAGGTGGAGACCCAGTACTTC CASSAIGEVETQYF
TRBJ2-5 14 few TRBD2 TRBV6-1 TGTGCCACTGACCTAGCGGTGTACCAAGAGACCCAGTACTTC CATDLAVYQETQYF
TRBJ1-2 13 NA NA TRBV19 TGTGCCAGTAGTATCACACAGATCTATGGCTACACCTTC CASSITQIYGYTF
TRBJ1-3 14 NA TRBD1 TRBV6-1 TGTGCCAGCAGTTTACAGGGGTCTGGAAACACCATATATTTT CASSLQGSGNTIYF
TRBJ2-7 16 few TRBD1 TRBV15 TGTGCCACCAGCCGAGGGGGACAGGGGGTCTCCTACGAGCAGTACTTC CATSRGGQGVSYEQYF
TRBJ1-2 15 NA TRBD1 TRBV7-9 TGTGCCAGCAGCTTAAGGCTCGGCAGGGGGAATGGCTACACCTTC CASSLRLGRGNGYTF
TRBJ1-3 15 NA NA TRBV14 TGTGCCAGCAGCCAAGTCAGCGGGTGGGGGAACACCATATATTTT CASSQVSGWGNTIYF
TRBJ2-2 10 few NA TRBV9 TGTCCTCCGAGCTCCGGGGAGCTGTTTTTT CPPSSGELFF
TRBJ1-4 15 NA NA TRBV7-9 TGTGCCAGCAGCCCAACCGGGACATTGAATGAAAAACTGTTTTTT CASSPTGTLNEKLFF
TRBJ1-5 14 few NA TRBV28 TGTGCCAGCAGTTTGTCGGACATTAATCAGCCCCAGCATTTT CASSLSDINQPQHF
TRBJ2-2 22 few NA TRBV1 TGCACCAGCTCCCCAGTTCGGACTAGCGGGAAGAACTTACCTTTGAACACCGGGGAGCTGTTTTTT CTSSPVRTSGKNLPLNTGELFF
TRBJ2-3 16 few TRBD1 TRBV4-1 TGCGCCAGCAGCCAAGAATGGACAGGTAGCACAGATACGCAGTATTTT CASSQEWTGSTDTQYF
TRBJ2-5 14 NA TRBD2 TRBV27 TGTGCCAGCAGCGAAAGCGGGGGCAGGGAGACCCAGTACTTC CASSESGGRETQYF
TRBJ2-5 14 NA TRBD1 TRBV7-3 TGTGCCAGCAGCCCCGACAGGGATCAAGAGGCCCAGTACTTC CASSPDRDQEAQYF
TRBJ2-2 17 NA NA TRBV7-3 TGTGCCAGCAGCTTAAGCCCCTCAGGGGTGGAGGCCGGGGAGCTGTTTTTT CASSLSPSGVEAGELFF
TRBJ1-3 17 few NA TRBV5-4 TGTGCCAGCAGCTTGGGGACAGCCTCTAACTCTGGAAACACCATATATTTT CASSLGTASNSGNTIYF
TRBJ1-5 15 NA NA TRBV4-1 TGCGCCAGCAGCCAAGCCGTTTATAGCAATCAGCCCCAGCATTTT CASSQAVYSNQPQHF
TRBJ2-6 16 NA TRBD2 TRBV28 TGTGCCAGCGGAGCGGGGGGGGATCCTGGGGCCAACGTCCTGACTTTC CASGAGGDPGANVLTF
TRBJ2-2 15 few TRBD1 TRBV2 TGTGCCAGCAGGGGGGACAGACCGAACACCGGGGAGCTGTTTTTT CASRGDRPNTGELFF
TRBJ2-7 15 NA TRBD1 TRBV7-3 TGTGCCAGCAGCCGGGCCGGGACAGGGCCGTACGAGCAGTACTTC CASSRAGTGPYEQYF
TRBJ2-1 12 few NA TRBV30 TGTGCCTGGAGTTACGGGAAGAATGAGCAGTTCTTC CAWSYGKNEQFF
TRBJ2-7 13 NA TRBD2 TRBV2 TGTGCCAGCACCGAGACGGGAGGGTATGAGCAGTACTTC CASTETGGYEQYF
TRBJ2-3 14 NA NA TRBV7-7 TGTGCTAGCTCACCCGCGGGGTGGGGAGATACGCAGTATTTT CASSPAGWGDTQYF
TRBJ2-7 16 NA TRBD1 TRBV6-1 TGTGCCAGCAGTGCAAGGGACAGATCTTTTTTTAACGAGCAGTACTTC CASSARDRSFFNEQYF
TRBJ1-2 15 NA NA TRBV13 TGTGCCAGCAGCTTAGCTAGCGGGGCAGTAAATGGCTACACCTTC CASSLASGAVNGYTF
TRBJ2-3 13 NA NA TRBV7-9 TGTGCCAGCAGCGTTCCTAGCACAGATACGCAGTATTTT CASSVPSTDTQYF
TRBJ2-7 13 few NA TRBV5-1 TGCGCCAGCAGCACGGGATCCTCCTACGAGCAGTACTTC CASSTGSSYEQYF